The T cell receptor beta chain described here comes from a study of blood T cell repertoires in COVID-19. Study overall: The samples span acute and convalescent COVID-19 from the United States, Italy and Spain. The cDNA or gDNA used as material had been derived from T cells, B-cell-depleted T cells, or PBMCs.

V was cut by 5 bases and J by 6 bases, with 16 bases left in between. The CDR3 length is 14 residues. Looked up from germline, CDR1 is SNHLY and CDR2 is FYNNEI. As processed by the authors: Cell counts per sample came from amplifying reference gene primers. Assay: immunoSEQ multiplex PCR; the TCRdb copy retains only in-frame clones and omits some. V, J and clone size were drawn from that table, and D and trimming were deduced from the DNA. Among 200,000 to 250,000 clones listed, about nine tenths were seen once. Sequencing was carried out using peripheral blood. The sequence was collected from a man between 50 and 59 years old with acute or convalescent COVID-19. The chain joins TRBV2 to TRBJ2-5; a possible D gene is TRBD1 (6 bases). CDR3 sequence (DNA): TGTGCCAGCAGTTCCCAGGGGTTCTGGCAGACCCAGTACTTC. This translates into CASSSQGFWQTQYF.